This T cell receptor (beta chain) appears in the sequencing data of a study of cytomegalovirus exposure and HLA in healthy donors. This clone was counted only a few times. The PCR ran on 60 Vbeta and 13 Jbeta primers. The assay was immunoSEQ multiplex PCR, and TCRdb's table has in-frame clones only and misses some. Here the sample spans some 76,000 clones, under 80% being singletons. The V and J ends lost 1 base and 1 base respectively, with 33 bases between them. Looked up from germline, CDR1 is SGHRS and CDR2 is YFSETQ. This CDR3 region has 22 residues. Material for sequencing was PBMCs. The V and J genes are TRBV5-1 and TRBJ2-7, with D perhaps matching TRBD1 (6 bases). This receptor was taken from a man aged 55 to 70 in good health and CMV-seropositive. CDR3 sequence: CASSLRGSSTGLPSRGSYEQYF. The CDR3 DNA reads as TGCGCCAGCAGCTTGAGAGGCTCCTCGACAGGCTTACCCTCCCGGGGATCCTACGAGCAGTACTTC.